This TCR beta chain was sequenced during a study of blood T cells in healthy people across ages. It was with a sample-barcoded 5' primer and a J-beta primer mix that a second PCR of roughly 6 to 12 cycles was run. TCRdb called the 5' RACE reads again in MiXCR, with one record for every CDR3 protein. Altogether around 1,000,000 distinct CDR3 sequences are present, 20% to 25% being singletons, with the ten largest covering approximately 0.79%. Study-wide findings and caveats: Getting older went along with TCR beta diversity per million T cells dropping roughly linearly. It was the long-lived donors that had more naive CD4+ cells and higher diversity than aged donors.

On this clonotype: Its antigen is currently unknown.

The sample was also reused in another study, on T cells of mothers and their children. That study reports: The second PCR's M1S primer added sample barcodes and 2-4 random nucleotides.

Material: blood. This TCR came from a girl aged 2-15 years in good health.

The DNA for the CDR3 is TGTGCCAGCAGCTTATGGGAGACAGCCAAAGAGACCCAGTACTTC. It translates to CASSLWETAKETQYF. The chain recombines TRBV13 with TRBJ2-5; D might be TRBD1 or TRBD2, each matching 5 bases. The CDR3 extends over 15 amino acids. V lost 2 bases to trimming and J lost 3 bases, with 13 bases between them. CDR1 PRHDT and CDR2 FYEKMQ come from the germline V gene (reference sequence).